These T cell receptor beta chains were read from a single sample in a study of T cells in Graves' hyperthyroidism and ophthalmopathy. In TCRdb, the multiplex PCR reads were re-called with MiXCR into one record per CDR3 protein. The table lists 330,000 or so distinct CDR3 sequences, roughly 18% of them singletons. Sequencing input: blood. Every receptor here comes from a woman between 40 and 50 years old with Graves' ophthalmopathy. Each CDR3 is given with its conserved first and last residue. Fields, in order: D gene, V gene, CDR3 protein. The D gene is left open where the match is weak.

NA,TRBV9,CASSVTQGDTEAFF
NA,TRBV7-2,CASSFQRSKNIQYF
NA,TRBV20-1,CSASLRVNTEAFF
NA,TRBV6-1,CASSDGTDNSPLHF
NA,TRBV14,CASSRKMGARGANVLTF
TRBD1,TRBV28,CASSPLIGGQGFREQYF
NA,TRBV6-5,CATKRLGYEQYF
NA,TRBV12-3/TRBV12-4,CASSLRVNISYEQYF
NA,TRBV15,CATSRGAAESSYEQYF
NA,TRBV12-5,CASGLGTVSGEQYF
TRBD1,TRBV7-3,CASSFSGGRDTQYF
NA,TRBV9,CASSVEQTDYGYTF
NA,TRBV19,CASSTRGIGETQYF
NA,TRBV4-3,CASSQVVLGTKNPEAFF
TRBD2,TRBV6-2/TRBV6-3,CASSPEAGGIPSTDTQYF
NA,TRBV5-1,CASSLARGSTYEQYF
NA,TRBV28,CASSPRGWEPQHF
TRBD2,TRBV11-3,CASSPGLAGEEQYF
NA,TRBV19,CASSIYGTEAFF
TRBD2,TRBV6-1,CASRSGTSSETQYF
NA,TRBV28,CASSLIGELGYGYTF
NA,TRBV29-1,CSVRDGDYEQYF
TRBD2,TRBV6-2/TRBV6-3,CASSFDSSGDTGELFF